Included here is one T cell receptor (beta chain) sequence, with context. In the study's own analysis: Amplification of reference gene primers was used by the study to estimate nucleated cell counts. Some clones are missing from TCRdb's copy, which holds only in-frame ones; the method was immunoSEQ multiplex PCR. The V and J calls and the clone size are those of that table, but D and trimming were determined from the DNA. The table includes some 180,000 clones, about 90% detected once. The sample originates from a study of blood T cell repertoires in COVID-19. The wider study: T cells, B-cell-depleted T cells, or PBMCs supplied cDNA or gDNA.

Germline CDR1 is MNHEY and CDR2 is SVGAGI. Trimming pared 4 bases from V and 1 base from J, leaving 13 bases between. This CDR3 contains 16 residues. What was sequenced was peripheral blood. The chain uses TRBV6-5 and TRBJ1-4, with D maybe TRBD1 (5 bases). This TCR derives from a man aged 45-60 years with acute or convalescent COVID-19. CDR3 bases: TGTGCCAGCAGTTTTGGACAAACGTTAACTAATGAAAAACTGTTTTTT. It translates to CASSFGQTLTNEKLFF.